This T cell receptor beta chain was sequenced for a study of shared T cell receptors in the human thymus. This clone was seen a handful of times. CDR1 MGHRA and CDR2 YSYEKL come from the germline V gene. The CDR3 spans 18 residues. The V gene end was trimmed by 4 bases and the J gene end by 0 bases; junction bases not matched to a gene: 5. Clones were sequenced by immunoSEQ multiplex PCR, and TCRdb holds only the in-frame ones, with some missing. The sample lists approximately 660,000 clones; roughly 88% were seen once. The same sample was also studied in work on human thymus T cells. That report notes: The sample donors, healthy Finnish infants, were having corrective surgery for congenital heart defects. Thymus tissue for the work was resected from patients undergoing corrective heart surgery. An apparent bias in V and J gene usage was seen in thymic and blood repertoires. Related research described strongly overlapping thymic repertoires in unrelated people.

The chain uses TRBV4-1 and TRBJ2-4; 14 bases map to TRBD2. Sample: thymocytes. This receptor was identified in a boy younger than two with a congenital heart defect. The CDR3 DNA follows: TGCGCCAGCAGCCCGGGACTAGCGGGAGACCTAGCCAAAAACATTCAGTACTTC. Its translation: CASSPGLAGDLAKNIQYF.